Below are 7 T cell receptor beta chains sequenced from a single sample in a study of blood T cell repertoires in COVID-19. Repertoires were generated with immunoSEQ multiplex PCR, while TCRdb's copy carries only in-frame clones and drops some. Seen here are 190,000 or so clones, approximately 87% observed once, and the top ten hold 0.88%. The sequenced sample consisted of peripheral blood. The receptors derive from a woman between 18 and 29 years old who had recovered from COVID-19.

CDR3 loop: CASSLSAVGGGNQPQHF. CDR3 DNA: TGTGCCAGCAGTTTATCCGCGGTAGGGGGCGGCAATCAGCCCCAGCATTTT. This chain joins TRBV27 and TRBJ1-5; 7 bases match TRBD1. The CDR3 has 17 amino acids. The ends lost 0 bases at V and 2 bases at J; junction bases unmatched: 7. Per the germline V gene, CDR1 is MNHEY and CDR2 is SMNVEV (reference sequence).

This clone turned up a few times. The chain links TRBV19 to TRBJ2-1; 14 bases line up with TRBD2. The V segment lost 1 base and the J segment 4 bases; nucleotides outside the gene matches: 3. The CDR3 length is 17 residues. Germline CDR1 is LNHDA and CDR2 is SQIVND (reference sequence). CDR3 in DNA: TGTGCCAGTAGTATAGGGACTAGCGGGGGGCCTTACAATGAGCAGTTCTTC. Translating it yields CASSIGTSGGPYNEQFF.

The chain combines TRBV7-9 with TRBJ1-1; no reliable D call. This CDR3 spans 14 amino acids. V gave up 1 base and J gave up 0 bases, with 6 bases separating them. Germline lookup yields CDR1 SEHNR and CDR2 FQNEAQ (reference sequence). For the CDR3, the DNA is TGTGCCAGCAGCTTAGTTGGCTTGAACACTGAAGCTTTCTTT. Translation: CASSLVGLNTEAFF.

The chain links TRBV27 to TRBJ2-5; 8 nucleotides agree with TRBD1. The germline gives CDR1 MNHEY, CDR2 SMNVEV (reference sequence). CDR3 length: 13 amino acids. J lost 5 bases, V lost 8 bases, and 7 bases had no gene match. CDR3 amino acids: CASGWRQGETQYF. Here the CDR3 DNA reads TGTGCCAGCGGGTGGAGACAGGGGGAGACCCAGTACTTC.

Details on this clone: The identical CDR3 is also encoded by other nucleotide sequences in the sample. The chain couples TRBV12-3 or TRBV12-4 to TRBJ1-1; D might be TRBD1 (5 bases). The CDR3 is 13 amino acids. V was shortened by 3 bases and J by 5 bases, with 10 bases between the two germline ends. DNA of the CDR3: TGTGCCAGCAGTTTTCAGGGATCGACTGAAGCTTTCTTT. Protein: CASSFQGSTEAFF.

The chain joins TRBV12-3 or TRBV12-4 to TRBJ2-7; 7 positions match TRBD1. The CDR3 covers 12 residues. With 6 bases clipped from V and 5 bases from J, the junction kept 4 bases outside the gene matches. CDR3 residues: CASRATGDEQYF. In DNA, the CDR3 is TGTGCCAGCAGAGCTACAGGGGACGAGCAGTACTTC.

V usage is TRBV12-3 or TRBV12-4 and J usage is TRBJ2-7; 7 bases fit TRBD1. This CDR3 comprises 13 residues. The J segment lost 5 bases and the V segment lost 5 bases, leaving 6 bases of the junction unmatched. The DNA for the CDR3 is TGTGCCAGCAGTCAGACAGGGACCCACGAGCAGTACGTC. It is translated as CASSQTGTHEQYV.